This entry concerns a single T cell receptor beta chain. Antigen specificity is unknown. This sample's treatment: roughly 10-day PBMC culture with coronavirus spike peptide pools or control peptides (ViraFEST assay). Gathering of the CD4+ T cells, from the unexposed donor, took place before the COVID-19 pandemic (2011-2018). After expanding antigen-specific T cells with peptide pools, ViraFEST sequenced their TCRs. Cultures of PBMCs, a few million per well, were set up with about 10 IU/ml IL-2 and approximately 9.7 ug/ml peptide pools. Cultured CD4+ T-cell DNA underwent Oncomine TCR Beta short-read sequencing. Genomic DNA was taken out of cultured CD4+ T cells by extraction. TCRdb re-derived calls from the PCR reads in MiXCR, one entry per CDR3 protein. The sample comprises about 7,400 distinct CDR3 sequences, nearly 55% of which are singletons, and under 20% rests with the top ten. J gave up 2 bases and V 1 base, and 1 base lay outside the gene matches. CDR1 and CDR2 from the germline V gene are SGHTA and FQGTGA. The CDR3 runs to 14 residues.

This record comes from a study of vaccination and CD4 T cells after COVID-19. Whole-study context: A CEFX pool, an HIV-1 Nef pool, or no peptide went to control cultures.

This clonotype was sampled from a human donor in good health. The chain couples TRBV7-3 to TRBJ2-7, with TRBD2 matching 8 bases. Source material: CD4+ T cells from blood, cultured in vitro. The CDR3 reads CASSLKRGPYEQYF. The CDR3 region has the DNA TGTGCCAGCAGCTTAAAGCGGGGGCCCTACGAGCAGTACTTC.